Sequencing of this T cell receptor beta chain was carried out in a study of identical twins. This clonotype was observed a few times. Germline V CDR1 and CDR2: LGHDT, YNNKEL (reference sequence). CDR3 length equals 16 residues. V was pared by 2 bases and J by 1 base, with 13 bases between. One entry per CDR3 protein, called by TCRdb with MiXCR from the 5' RACE reads. The sample has about 720,000 distinct CDR3 sequences; 8.6% are singletons. The same sample was also studied in work on yellow fever vaccine responses in identical twins.

The chain joins TRBV3-1 to TRBJ2-3; no definite D call. The sequencing sample was made of PBMCs. This clonotype originated in a woman between 18 and 29 years old in good health. CDR3 protein: CASSQSYGMGTDTQYF. The CDR3 region has the DNA TGTGCCAGCAGCCAATCTTATGGGATGGGCACAGATACGCAGTATTTT.